These 16 T cell receptor beta chains share one sample of origin, sequenced in a study of T cell responses to AZD1222 COVID-19 vaccine. The assay was immunoSEQ multiplex PCR, and TCRdb's table has in-frame clones only and misses some. The table has about 120,000 clones, 80% to 90% seen once. The sample here was peripheral blood, taken on day 0 of AZD1222 vaccination. The receptors derive from an adult in good health.

This rearrangement joins TRBV30 to TRBJ1-1; D not resolved. The CDR3 is 14 residues long. Germline assignment: CDR1 GTSNPN and CDR2 SVGIG (reference sequence). V lost 3 bases, J lost 1 base, and 12 bases lay in between. As DNA, the CDR3 is TGTGCCTGGAGCCGTTATACCCCGAACACTGAAGCTTTCTTT. Translating gives CAWSRYTPNTEAFF.

V usage is TRBV7-5 and J usage is TRBJ1-4. TRBV7-5 represents a pseudogene. The CDR3 loop spans 19 amino acids. Here the CDR3 reads CVRSFPPTTPSSYSEKLFF. For the CDR3, the DNA is TGTGTCAGAAGCTTTCCTCCGACAACGCCTTCGAGCTATAGCGAAAAACTGTTTTTT.

In its sample, this clone was seen once. The chain links TRBV19 to TRBJ1-2; TRBD1 might be the D (5 bases). The length of the CDR3 is 15 residues. In germline, CDR1 is LNHDA, CDR2 SQIVND (reference sequence). The V end was cut by 6 bases, the J end by 1 base, with 15 bases between. As DNA, the CDR3 is TGTGCCAGTAGAAGTCGACAGCGCTTTAACTATGGCTACACCTTC. It translates to CASRSRQRFNYGYTF.

The rearrangement joins TRBV24-1 to TRBJ2-3; 10 bases align to TRBD2. Per the germline V gene, CDR1 is KGHDR and CDR2 is SFDVKD. The CDR3 contains 14 residues. V trimming: 10 bases; J trimming: 4 bases; junction bases outside the gene matches: 7. CDR3 loop: CATDSGGGPDTQYF. The CDR3 coding sequence is TGTGCCACAGACAGCGGGGGGGGCCCAGATACGCAGTATTTT.

This chain links TRBV12-5 with TRBJ2-7; D is possibly TRBD2 (5 bases). Looked up from germline, CDR1 is LGHNT and CDR2 is FRNRAP. The V gene lost 5 bases and the J gene lost 7 bases, with 9 bases spanning the gap. This CDR3 is built from 11 residues. This chain's CDR3 is CASGAWEEQYF. The CDR3 DNA sequence: TGTGCTAGTGGTGCGTGGGAGGAGCAGTACTTC.

As DNA, the CDR3 is TGTGCCAGCAGTTACTCCCAAGGGGAAGCTTTCTTT. Translating gives CASSYSQGEAFF. This rearrangement joins TRBV6-6 to TRBJ1-1; D not certain. Germline CDR1 reads MNHNY; CDR2 reads SVGAGI (reference sequence). V gave up 0 bases and J gave up 8 bases, with 7 bases separating them. This CDR3 has 12 residues.

J is TRBJ1-2 and V is TRBV6-5, with unresolved D. The CDR3 spans 14 residues. Germline loops: CDR1 MNHEY, CDR2 SVGAGI. V was shortened by 0 bases and J by 3 bases, with 8 bases between the two germline ends. The CDR3 spells CASSYSNSHYGYTF. The CDR3 coding sequence is TGTGCCAGCAGTTACTCGAACAGCCACTATGGCTACACCTTC.

J is TRBJ2-2 and V is TRBV6-4; possibly TRBD1 or TRBD2 for D (6 bases each). Trimming left V 0 bases short and J 4 bases short, with 12 bases between. The CDR3 contains 16 residues. The V gene's germline CDR1 is MRHNA and CDR2 SNTAGT. The CDR3 sequence: CASSDSGGVITGELFF. The CDR3 DNA is TGTGCCAGCAGTGACTCGGGGGGCGTTATCACCGGGGAGCTGTTTTTT.

In DNA form, the CDR3 reads TGTGCCAGCAGCGCCCCGGTGGGACAGGTCGAAGGGGAGCAGTTCTTC. This codes for CASSAPVGQVEGEQFF. The chain has TRBV7-8 and TRBJ2-1, with 8 positions matching TRBD1. This CDR3 comprises 16 residues. V lost 5 bases, J lost 10 bases, and 16 bases stayed unmatched. Per germline, CDR1 SGHVS and CDR2 FQNEAQ.

This sequence joins TRBV3-1 (or the pseudogene TRBV3-2) and TRBJ2-7; 7 bases are shared with TRBD2. The CDR3 has 16 amino acids. Germline values: CDR1 LGHDT, CDR2 YNNKEL (reference sequence). V dropped 1 base and J dropped 6; count of bases not matched to a gene: 12. CDR3: CASSQGLPGLSGEQYF. The CDR3, as DNA: TGTGCCAGCAGCCAAGGCCTACCGGGACTATCCGGCGAGCAGTACTTC.

This clone appeared once. The junction does not match germline at one end; this may be a read error. The genes are TRBV7-2 and TRBJ2-1; D gene ambiguous. This CDR3 has 14 amino acids. Looked up from germline, CDR1 is SGHTA and CDR2 is FQGNSA. The CDR3 region is CASNLSPDYNEQFF. Written as DNA, the CDR3 is TGTGCCAGCAACTTATCACCCGATTACAATGAGCAGTTCTTC. The full variable domain, completed using reference TRBV7-2 and TRBJ2-1, is GAGVSQSPSNKVTEKGKDVELRCDPISGHTALYWYRQSLGQGLEFLIYFQGNSAPDKSGLPSDRFSAERTGGSVSTLTIQRTQQEDSAVYLCASNLSPDYNEQFFGPGTRLTVL.

This chain uses TRBV7-9 with TRBJ1-2; no reliable D call. Between the trimmed V and J ends, which lost 5 bases and 7 bases, there was a span of 20 bases. Per germline, CDR1 SEHNR and CDR2 FQNEAQ (reference sequence). The CDR3 consists of 15 residues. DNA for the CDR3: TGTGCCAGCAGCCGAGGCGCTACCAATTCGGTTGGCTACACCTTC. Encoded protein: CASSRGATNSVGYTF.

The V gene is TRBV6-5, the J gene TRBJ1-4; no reliable D call. This CDR3 is built from 14 residues. The V gene lost 0 bases and the J gene lost 4 bases, with 6 bases spanning the gap. Germline-derived CDR1 and CDR2 are MNHEY and SVGAGI. Here the CDR3 DNA reads TGTGCCAGCAGTTACTCCACCCTTAATGAAAAACTGTTTTTT. Its translation: CASSYSTLNEKLFF.

The chain employs TRBV5-1 and TRBJ1-1, with 10 bases lining up with TRBD1. V gave up 4 bases and J gave up 4 bases; unmatched junction bases: 4. This CDR3 contains 14 residues. CDR1 and CDR2 (germline): SGHRS, YFSETQ. The CDR3 region is CASSRQGASTEAFF. Here the CDR3 DNA reads TGCGCCAGCAGCAGACAGGGGGCGAGCACTGAAGCTTTCTTT.

This chain links TRBV28 with TRBJ1-1; maybe TRBD1 (5 bases). The germline V and J ends were trimmed by 6 bases and 6 bases, with 17 bases remaining between them. Germline values: CDR1 MDHEN, CDR2 SYDVKM. This CDR3 contains 14 residues. In nucleotides, the CDR3 is TGTGCCAGCAGGTTGCGGGGCTCCGCGGCTGAAGCTTTCTTT. Protein: CASRLRGSAAEAFF.

The genes are TRBV15 and TRBJ1-1, with 8 bases matching TRBD1. The CDR3 runs 16 residues. Germline CDR1 reads LNHNV; CDR2 reads YYDKDF (reference sequence). V was clipped by 0 bases and J by 2 bases; unmatched bases: 5. In DNA, the CDR3 is TGTGCCACCAGCAGAGAGGGGACAGGATTTAACACTGAAGCTTTCTTT. Its protein is CATSREGTGFNTEAFF.